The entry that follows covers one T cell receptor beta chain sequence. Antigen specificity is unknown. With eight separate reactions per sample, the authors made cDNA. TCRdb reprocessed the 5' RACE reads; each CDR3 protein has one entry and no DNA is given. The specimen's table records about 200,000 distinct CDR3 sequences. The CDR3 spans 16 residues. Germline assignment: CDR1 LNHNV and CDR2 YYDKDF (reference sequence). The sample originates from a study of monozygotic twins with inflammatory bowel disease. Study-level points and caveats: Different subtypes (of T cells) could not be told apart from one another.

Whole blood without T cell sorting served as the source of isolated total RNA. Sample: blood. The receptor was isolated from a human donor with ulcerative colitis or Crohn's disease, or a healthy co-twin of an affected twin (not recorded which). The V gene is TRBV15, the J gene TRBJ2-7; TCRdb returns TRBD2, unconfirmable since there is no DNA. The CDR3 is CATSRDLGGSGYEQYF.